What follows describes a single TCR beta chain. The source of the sample is a study of CD8+ T cells in alopecia areata. The authors extracted RNA and reverse transcribed it into cDNA as the sequencing template. Clones were read by immunoSEQ multiplex PCR, and TCRdb kept only the in-frame ones, dropping some. The data show 120,000 or so clones, 47% seen once. The CDR3 contains 14 residues. V was clipped by 3 bases and J by 5 bases, with 14 bases between them. CDR1 and CDR2 from the germline V gene are ENHRY and SYGVKD. Sequenced: NKG2D-low CD8+ T cells sorted from blood. The V and J genes are TRBV10-3 and TRBJ2-7; maybe TRBD2 (7 bases). The sequence was obtained from a human donor with alopecia areata. In DNA, the CDR3 is TGTGCCATCAGTGAAGGGGGGGAACTCGACGAGCAGTACTTC. Its translation: CAISEGGELDEQYF.